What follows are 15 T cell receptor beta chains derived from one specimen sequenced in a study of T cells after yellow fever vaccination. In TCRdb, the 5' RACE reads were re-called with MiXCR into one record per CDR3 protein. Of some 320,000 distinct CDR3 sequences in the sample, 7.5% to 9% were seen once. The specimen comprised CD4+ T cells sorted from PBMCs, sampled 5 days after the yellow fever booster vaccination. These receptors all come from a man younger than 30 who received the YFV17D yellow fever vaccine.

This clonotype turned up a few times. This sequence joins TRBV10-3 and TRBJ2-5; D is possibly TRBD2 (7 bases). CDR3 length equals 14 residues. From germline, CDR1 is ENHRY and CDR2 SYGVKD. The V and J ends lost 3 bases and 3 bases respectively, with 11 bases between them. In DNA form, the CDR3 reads TGTGCCATCAGTGATGGCGGGGGCAAAGAGACCCAGTACTTC. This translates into CAISDGGGKETQYF.

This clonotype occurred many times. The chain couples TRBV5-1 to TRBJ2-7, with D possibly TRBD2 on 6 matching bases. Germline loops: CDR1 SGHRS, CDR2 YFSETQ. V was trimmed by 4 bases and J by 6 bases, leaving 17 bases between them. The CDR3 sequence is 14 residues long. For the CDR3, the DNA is TGCGCCAGCAGCCCCGGAGGGTCCAGTCCCGAGCAGTACTTC. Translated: CASSPGGSSPEQYF.

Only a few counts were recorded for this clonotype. In DNA, the CDR3 is TGCGCCAGCAGGCGGGGGTACACAGATACGCAGTATTTT. Its translation: CASRRGYTDTQYF. The V gene is TRBV5-1, the J gene TRBJ2-3; 7 bases line up with TRBD2. The germline CDR1 and CDR2 sequences are SGHRS and YFSETQ. Trimming removed 5 bases from V and 2 bases from J; junction bases left unmatched: 2. CDR3 length: 13 amino acids.

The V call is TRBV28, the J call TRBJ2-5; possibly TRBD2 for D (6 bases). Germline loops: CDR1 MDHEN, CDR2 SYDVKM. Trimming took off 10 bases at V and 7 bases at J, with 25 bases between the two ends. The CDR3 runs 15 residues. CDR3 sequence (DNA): TGTGCCACCGCACGGGACTTCGGGACTCCCGGGACCCAGTACTTC. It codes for CATARDFGTPGTQYF.

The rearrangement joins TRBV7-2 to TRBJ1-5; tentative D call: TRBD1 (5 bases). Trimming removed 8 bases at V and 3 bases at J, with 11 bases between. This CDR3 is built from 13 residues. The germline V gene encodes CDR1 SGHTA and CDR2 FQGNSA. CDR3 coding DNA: TGTGCCAGCCTACAGGACCTCAATCAGCCCCAGCATTTT. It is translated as CASLQDLNQPQHF.

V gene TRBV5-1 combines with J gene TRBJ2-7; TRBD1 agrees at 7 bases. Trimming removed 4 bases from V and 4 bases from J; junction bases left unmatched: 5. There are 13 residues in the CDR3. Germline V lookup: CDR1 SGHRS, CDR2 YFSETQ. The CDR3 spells CASSLSTGYEQYF. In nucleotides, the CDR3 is TGCGCCAGCAGCCTCTCGACAGGGTACGAGCAGTACTTC.

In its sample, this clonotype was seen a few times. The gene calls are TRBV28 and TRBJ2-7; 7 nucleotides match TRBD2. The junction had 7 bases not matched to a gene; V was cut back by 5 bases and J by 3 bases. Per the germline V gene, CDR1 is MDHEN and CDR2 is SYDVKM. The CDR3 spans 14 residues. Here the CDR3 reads CASSGRGGGYEQYV. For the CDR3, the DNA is TGTGCCAGCAGTGGTCGCGGGGGAGGCTACGAGCAGTACGTC.

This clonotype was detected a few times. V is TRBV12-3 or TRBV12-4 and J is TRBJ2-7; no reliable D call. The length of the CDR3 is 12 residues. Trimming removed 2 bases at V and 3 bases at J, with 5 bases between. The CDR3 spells CASSLLGYEQYV. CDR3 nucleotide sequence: TGTGCCAGCAGTTTATTGGGCTACGAGCAGTACGTC.

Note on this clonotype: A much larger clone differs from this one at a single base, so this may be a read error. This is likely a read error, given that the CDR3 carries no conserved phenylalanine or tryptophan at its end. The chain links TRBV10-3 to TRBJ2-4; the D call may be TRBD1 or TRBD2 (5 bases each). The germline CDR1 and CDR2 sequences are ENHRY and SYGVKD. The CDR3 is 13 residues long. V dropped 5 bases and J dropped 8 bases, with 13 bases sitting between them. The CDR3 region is CAISPGRGDIQYL. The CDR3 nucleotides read TGTGCCATCAGTCCCGGGCGAGGGGACATTCAGTACTTA.

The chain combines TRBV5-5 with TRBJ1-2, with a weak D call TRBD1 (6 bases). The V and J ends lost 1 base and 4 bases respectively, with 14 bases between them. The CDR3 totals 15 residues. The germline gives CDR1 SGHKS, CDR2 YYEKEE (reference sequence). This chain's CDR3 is CASSLTPTGIYGYTF. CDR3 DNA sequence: TGTGCCAGCAGCTTGACCCCTACAGGGATCTATGGCTACACCTTC.

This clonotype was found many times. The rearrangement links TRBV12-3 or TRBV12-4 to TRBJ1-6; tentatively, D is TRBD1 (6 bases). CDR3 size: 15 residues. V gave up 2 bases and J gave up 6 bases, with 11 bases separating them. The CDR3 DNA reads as TGTGCCAGCAGTTTAATACAGGGTGGTAATTCACCCCTCCACTTT. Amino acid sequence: CASSLIQGGNSPLHF.

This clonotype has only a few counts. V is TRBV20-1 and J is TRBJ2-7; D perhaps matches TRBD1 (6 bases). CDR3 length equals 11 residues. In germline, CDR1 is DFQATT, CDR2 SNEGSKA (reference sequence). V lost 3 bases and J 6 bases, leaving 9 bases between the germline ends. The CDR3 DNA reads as TGCAGTGCTAGGGGGGCCCCCGAGCAGTACTTC. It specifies CSARGAPEQYF.

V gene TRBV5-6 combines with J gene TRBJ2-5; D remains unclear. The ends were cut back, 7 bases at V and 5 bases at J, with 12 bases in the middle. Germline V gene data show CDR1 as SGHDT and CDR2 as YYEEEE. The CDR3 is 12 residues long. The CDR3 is CASGPRRETQYF. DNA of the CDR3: TGTGCCAGCGGCCCTAGACGGGAGACCCAGTACTTC.

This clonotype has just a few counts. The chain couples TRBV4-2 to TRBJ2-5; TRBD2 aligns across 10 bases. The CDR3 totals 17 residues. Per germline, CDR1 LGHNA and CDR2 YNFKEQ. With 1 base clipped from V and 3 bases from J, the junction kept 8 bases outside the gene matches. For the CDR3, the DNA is TGTGCCAGCAGCCAAGGTGGGACTAGCGCCAGAGAAGAGACCCAGTACTTC. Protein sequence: CASSQGGTSAREETQYF.

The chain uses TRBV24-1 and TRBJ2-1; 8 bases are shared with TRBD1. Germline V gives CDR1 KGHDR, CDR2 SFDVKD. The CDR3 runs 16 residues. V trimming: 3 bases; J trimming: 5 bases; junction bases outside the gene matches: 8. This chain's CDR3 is CATSDVDRGVNNEQFF. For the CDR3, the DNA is TGTGCCACCAGTGATGTCGACAGGGGCGTTAACAATGAGCAGTTCTTC.